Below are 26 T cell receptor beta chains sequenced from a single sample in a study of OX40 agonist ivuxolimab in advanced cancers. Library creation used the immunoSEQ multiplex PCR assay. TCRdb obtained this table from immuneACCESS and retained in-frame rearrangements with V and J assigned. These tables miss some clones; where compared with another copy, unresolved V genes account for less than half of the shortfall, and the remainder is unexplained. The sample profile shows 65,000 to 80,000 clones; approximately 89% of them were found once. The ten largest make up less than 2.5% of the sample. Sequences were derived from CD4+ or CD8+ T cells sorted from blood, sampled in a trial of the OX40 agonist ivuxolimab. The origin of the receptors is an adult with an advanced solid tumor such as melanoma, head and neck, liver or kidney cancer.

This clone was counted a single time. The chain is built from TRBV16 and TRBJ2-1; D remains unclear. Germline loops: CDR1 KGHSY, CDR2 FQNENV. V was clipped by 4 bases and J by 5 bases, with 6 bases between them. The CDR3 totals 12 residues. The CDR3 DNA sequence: TGTGCCAGCAGCCCGTCTGACAATGAGCAGTTCTTC. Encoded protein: CASSPSDNEQFF.

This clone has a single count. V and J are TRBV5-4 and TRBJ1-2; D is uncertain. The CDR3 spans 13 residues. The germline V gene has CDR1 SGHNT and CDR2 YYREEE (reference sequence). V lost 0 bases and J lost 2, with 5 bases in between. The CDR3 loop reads CASSLGGNYGYTF. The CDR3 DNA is TGTGCCAGCAGCTTGGGAGGGAACTATGGCTACACCTTC.

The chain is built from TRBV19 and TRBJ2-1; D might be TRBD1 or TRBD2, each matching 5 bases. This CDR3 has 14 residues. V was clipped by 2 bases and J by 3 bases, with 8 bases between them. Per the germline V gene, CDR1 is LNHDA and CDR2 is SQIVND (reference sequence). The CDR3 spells CASSIRDLYNEQFF. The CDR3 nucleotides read TGTGCCAGTAGTATAAGGGACCTCTACAATGAGCAGTTCTTC.

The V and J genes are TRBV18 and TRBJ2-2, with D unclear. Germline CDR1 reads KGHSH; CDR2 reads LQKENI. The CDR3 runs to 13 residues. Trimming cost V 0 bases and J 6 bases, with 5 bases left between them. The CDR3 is CASSPPGSGELFF. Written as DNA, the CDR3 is TGTGCCAGCTCACCACCTGGATCCGGGGAGCTGTTTTTT.

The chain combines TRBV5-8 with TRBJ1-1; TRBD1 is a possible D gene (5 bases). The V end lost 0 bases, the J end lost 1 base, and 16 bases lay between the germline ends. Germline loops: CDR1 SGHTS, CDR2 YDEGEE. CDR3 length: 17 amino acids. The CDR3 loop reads CASSLDEGLMPNTEAFF. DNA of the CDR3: TGTGCCAGCAGCTTGGATGAGGGGCTTATGCCGAACACTGAAGCTTTCTTT.

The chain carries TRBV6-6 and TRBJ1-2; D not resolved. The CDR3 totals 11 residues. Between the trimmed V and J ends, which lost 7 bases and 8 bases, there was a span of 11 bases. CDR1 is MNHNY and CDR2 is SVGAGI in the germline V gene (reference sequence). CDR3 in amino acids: CASNYGGGYTF. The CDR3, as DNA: TGTGCCAGCAACTACGGAGGAGGCTACACCTTC.

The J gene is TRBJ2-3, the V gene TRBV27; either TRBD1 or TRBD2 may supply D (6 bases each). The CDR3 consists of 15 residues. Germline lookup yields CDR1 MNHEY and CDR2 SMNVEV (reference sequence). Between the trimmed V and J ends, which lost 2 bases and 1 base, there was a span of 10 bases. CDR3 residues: CASSLPGAGTDTQYF. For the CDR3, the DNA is TGTGCCAGCAGTTTACCGGGGGCCGGCACAGATACGCAGTATTTT.

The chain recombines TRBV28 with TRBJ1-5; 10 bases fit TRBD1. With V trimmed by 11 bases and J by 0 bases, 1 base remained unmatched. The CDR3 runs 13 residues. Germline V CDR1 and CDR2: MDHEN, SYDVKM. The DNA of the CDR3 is TGTGCCGGACAGGGGGATAGCAATCAGCCCCAGCATTTT. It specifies CAGQGDSNQPQHF.

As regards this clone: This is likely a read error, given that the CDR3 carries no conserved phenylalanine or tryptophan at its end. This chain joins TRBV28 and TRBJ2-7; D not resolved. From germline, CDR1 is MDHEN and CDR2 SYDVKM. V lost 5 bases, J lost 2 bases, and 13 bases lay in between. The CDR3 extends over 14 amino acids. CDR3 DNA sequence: TGTGCCAGCAGTGGCGCCGGGCCTACCTACGAGCAGTACCTC. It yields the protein CASSGAGPTYEQYL.

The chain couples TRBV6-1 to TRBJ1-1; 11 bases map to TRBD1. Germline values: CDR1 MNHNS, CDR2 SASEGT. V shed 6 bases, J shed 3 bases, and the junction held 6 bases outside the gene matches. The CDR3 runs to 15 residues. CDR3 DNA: TGTGCCAGCAGCTGGGACAGGGGGTGGGACACTGAAGCTTTCTTT. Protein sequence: CASSWDRGWDTEAFF.

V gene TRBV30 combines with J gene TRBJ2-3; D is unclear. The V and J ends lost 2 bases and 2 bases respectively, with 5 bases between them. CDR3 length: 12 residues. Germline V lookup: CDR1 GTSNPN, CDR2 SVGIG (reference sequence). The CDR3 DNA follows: TGTGCCTGGAGTCCAGCCACAGATACGCAGTATTTT. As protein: CAWSPATDTQYF.

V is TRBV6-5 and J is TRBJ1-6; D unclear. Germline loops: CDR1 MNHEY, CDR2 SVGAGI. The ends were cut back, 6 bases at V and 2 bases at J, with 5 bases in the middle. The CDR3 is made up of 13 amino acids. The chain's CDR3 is CASSRTYNSPLHF. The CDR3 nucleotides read TGTGCCAGCAGCCGAACCTATAATTCACCCCTCCACTTT.

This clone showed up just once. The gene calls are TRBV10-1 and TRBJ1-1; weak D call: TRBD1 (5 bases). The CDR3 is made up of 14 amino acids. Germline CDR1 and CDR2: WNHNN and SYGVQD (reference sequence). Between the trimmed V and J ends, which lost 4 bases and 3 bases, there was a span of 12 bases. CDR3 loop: CASSGTGGYTEAFF. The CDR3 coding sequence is TGCGCCAGCAGTGGTACGGGGGGGTACACTGAAGCTTTCTTT.

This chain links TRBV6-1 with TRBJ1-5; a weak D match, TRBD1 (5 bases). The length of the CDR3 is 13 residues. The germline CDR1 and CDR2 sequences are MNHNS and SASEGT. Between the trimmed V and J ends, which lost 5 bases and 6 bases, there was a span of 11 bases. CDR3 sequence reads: CASSLQVTQPQHF. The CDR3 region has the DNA TGTGCCAGCAGTTTACAGGTCACTCAGCCCCAGCATTTT.

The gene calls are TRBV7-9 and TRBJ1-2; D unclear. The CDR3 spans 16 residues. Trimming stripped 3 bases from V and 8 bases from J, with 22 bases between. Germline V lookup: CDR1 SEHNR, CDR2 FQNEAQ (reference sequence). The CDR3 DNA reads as TGTGCCAGCAGCTTCCCCCCTAGGGCGGCGCCGAGGGGCTACACCTTC. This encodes CASSFPPRAAPRGYTF.

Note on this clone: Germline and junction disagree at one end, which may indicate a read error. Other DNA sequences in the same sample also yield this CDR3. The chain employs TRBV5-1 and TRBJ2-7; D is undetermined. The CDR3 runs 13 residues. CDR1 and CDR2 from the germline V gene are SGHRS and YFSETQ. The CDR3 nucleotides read TGCGCCAGCAGCCTGGTAGATGAGTACGAACAGTACTTC. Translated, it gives CASSLVDEYEQYF.

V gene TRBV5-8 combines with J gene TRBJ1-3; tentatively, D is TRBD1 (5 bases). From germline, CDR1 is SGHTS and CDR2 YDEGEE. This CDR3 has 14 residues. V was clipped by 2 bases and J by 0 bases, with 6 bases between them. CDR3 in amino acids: CASSFRVSGNTIYF. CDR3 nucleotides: TGTGCCAGCAGCTTCAGGGTCTCTGGAAACACCATATATTTT.

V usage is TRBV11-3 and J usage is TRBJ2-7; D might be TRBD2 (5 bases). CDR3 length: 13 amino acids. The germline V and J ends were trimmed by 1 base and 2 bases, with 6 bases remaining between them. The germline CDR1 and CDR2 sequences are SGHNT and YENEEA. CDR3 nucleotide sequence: TGTGCCAGCAGCTTAGCGAGGGCCTACGAGCAGTACTTC. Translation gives CASSLARAYEQYF.

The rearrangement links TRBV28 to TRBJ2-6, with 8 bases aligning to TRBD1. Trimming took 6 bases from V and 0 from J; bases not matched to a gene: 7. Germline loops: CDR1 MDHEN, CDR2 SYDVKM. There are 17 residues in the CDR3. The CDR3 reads CASSRDRFFSGANVLTF. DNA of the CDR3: TGTGCCAGCAGCCGGGACAGGTTTTTCTCTGGGGCCAACGTCCTGACTTTC.

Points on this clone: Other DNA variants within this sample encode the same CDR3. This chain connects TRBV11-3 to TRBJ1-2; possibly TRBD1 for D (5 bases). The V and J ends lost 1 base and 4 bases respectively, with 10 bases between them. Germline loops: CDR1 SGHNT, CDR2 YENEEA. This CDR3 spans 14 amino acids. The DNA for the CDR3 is TGTGCCAGCAGCTTAGGAGGGGAGGCCTATGGCTACACCTTC. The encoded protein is CASSLGGEAYGYTF.

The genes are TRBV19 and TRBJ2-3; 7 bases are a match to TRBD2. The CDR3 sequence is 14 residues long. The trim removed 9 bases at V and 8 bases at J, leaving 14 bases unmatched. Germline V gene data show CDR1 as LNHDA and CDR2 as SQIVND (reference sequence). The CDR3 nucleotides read TGTGCCAGCCAAACTAGCGCGGGTGGAGGTACGCAGTATTTT. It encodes CASQTSAGGGTQYF. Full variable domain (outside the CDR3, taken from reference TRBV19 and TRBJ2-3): DGGITQSPKYLFRKEGQNVTLSCEQNLNHDAMYWYRQDPGQGLRLIYYSQIVNDFQKGDIAEGYSVSREKKESFPLTVTSAQKNPTAFYLCASQTSAGGGTQYFGPGTRLTVL.

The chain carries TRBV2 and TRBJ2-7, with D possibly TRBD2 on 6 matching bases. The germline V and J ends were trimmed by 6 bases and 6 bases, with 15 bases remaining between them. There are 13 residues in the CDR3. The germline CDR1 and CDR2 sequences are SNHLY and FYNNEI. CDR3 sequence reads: CASRDGRLGEQYF. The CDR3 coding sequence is TGTGCCAGCAGGGACGGGAGACTCGGCGAGCAGTACTTC.

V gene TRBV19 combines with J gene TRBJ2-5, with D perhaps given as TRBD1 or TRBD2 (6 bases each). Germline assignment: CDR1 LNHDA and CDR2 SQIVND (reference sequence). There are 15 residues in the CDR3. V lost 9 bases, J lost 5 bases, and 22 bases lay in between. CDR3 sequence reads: CAREDRGGKGETQYF. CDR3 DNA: TGTGCCAGAGAGGATAGAGGGGGGAAAGGGGAGACCCAGTACTTC.

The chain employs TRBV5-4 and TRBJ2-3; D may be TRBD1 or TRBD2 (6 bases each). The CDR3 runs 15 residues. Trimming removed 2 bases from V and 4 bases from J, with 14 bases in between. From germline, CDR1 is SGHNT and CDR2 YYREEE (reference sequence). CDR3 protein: CASSFRGGLADTQYF. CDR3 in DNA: TGTGCCAGCAGCTTTCGAGGGGGGTTGGCAGATACGCAGTATTTT.

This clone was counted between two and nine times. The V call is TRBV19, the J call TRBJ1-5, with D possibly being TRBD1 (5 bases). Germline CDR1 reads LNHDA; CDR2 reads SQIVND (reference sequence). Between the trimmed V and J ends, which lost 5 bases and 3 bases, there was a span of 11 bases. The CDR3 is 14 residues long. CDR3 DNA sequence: TGTGCCAGTAGTTATCGGGGCCACAATCAGCCCCAGCATTTT. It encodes CASSYRGHNQPQHF.

This CDR3 is CASSFGTGMNIQYF. In nucleotides, the CDR3 is TGTGCCAGCAGTTTTGGGACAGGTATGAACATTCAGTACTTC. J is TRBJ2-4 and V is TRBV28; 8 bases are a match to TRBD1. Trimming removed 3 bases from V and 7 bases from J; junction bases left unmatched: 5. CDR3 size: 14 residues. Germline V gene data show CDR1 as MDHEN and CDR2 as SYDVKM. Based on the CDR3 plus reference TRBV28 and TRBJ2-4, the full variable domain is DVKVTQSSRYLVKRTGEKVFLECVQDMDHENMFWYRQDPGLGLRLIYFSYDVKMKEKGDIPEGYSVSREKKERFSLILESASTNQTSMYLCASSFGTGMNIQYFGAGTRLSVL.